The rows below give T cell receptor beta chains drawn from one sample of a study of blood T cell repertoires in COVID-19. TCRdb's copy holds only in-frame clones and misses some; the assay was immunoSEQ multiplex PCR. The sample records around 300,000 clones, 70% to 90% being singletons. The sequenced material came from peripheral blood. The receptor source for this set is a woman aged 30 to 39 with active or convalescent COVID-19. The CDR3 runs from the conserved cysteine through the conserved F or W. A D gene is named only where the DNA matches it firmly. Clone size appears in some rows only: once, few, many, or a class for an expanded clone.

D	V	J	size	CDR3	DNA
-	TRBV5-4	TRBJ1-6	once	CASSLGAAGESLHF	TGTGCCAGCAGCTTGGGGGCAGCCGGTGAATCCCTCCACTTT
-	TRBV7-3	TRBJ2-7	-	CASSLKGQGHEQYF	TGTGCCAGCAGCTTAAAGGGTCAGGGCCACGAGCAGTACTTC
TRBD2	TRBV7-2	TRBJ2-1	-	CASSLLAGGSSSYNEQFF	TGTGCCAGCAGCTTACTAGCGGGGGGCTCAAGCTCCTACAATGAGCAGTTCTTC
TRBD1	TRBV6-2/TRBV6-3	TRBJ2-4	-	CASSYPVGDSVAKNIQYF	TGTGCCAGCAGTTACCCCGTGGGGGACAGTGTAGCCAAAAACATTCAGTACTTC
-	TRBV4-1	TRBJ1-2	few	CASSQGGQGNYGYTF	TGCGCCAGCAGCCAAGGGGGGCAGGGTAACTATGGCTACACCTTC
TRBD2	TRBV6-2/TRBV6-3	TRBJ2-3	-	CASSYQLPGLAGGTTDTQYF	TGTGCCAGCAGTTATCAACTCCCGGGACTAGCGGGGGGAACCACAGATACGCAGTATTTT
-	TRBV7-9	TRBJ1-2	-	CASSLTGGTNYGYTF	TGTGCCAGCAGCTTAACCGGGGGGACTAACTATGGCTACACCTTC
-	TRBV28	TRBJ1-2	-	CASSFHDRPYGYTF	TGTGCCAGCAGTTTTCATGACAGGCCCTATGGCTACACCTTC
TRBD1	TRBV19	TRBJ1-1	once	CASSIGRQGMKYTEAFF	TGTGCCAGTAGTATAGGGAGACAGGGTATGAAGTACACTGAAGCTTTCTTT
-	TRBV7-2	TRBJ1-3	-	CASSPSRVSGNTIYF	TGTGCCAGCAGCCCCTCCAGGGTGTCCGGAAACACCATATATTTT
TRBD1	TRBV4-1	TRBJ2-6	-	CASSHGQGTGANVLTF	TGCGCCAGCAGCCACGGACAGGGGACTGGGGCCAACGTCCTGACTTTC